This record concerns one TCR beta chain sequence. The antigen remains undetermined. Germline V gene lookup returns CDR1 LGHNT and CDR2 FRNRAP. V dropped 6 bases and J dropped 7 bases, with 13 bases sitting between them. CDR3 length: 12 residues. The data derive from a study of blood T cells in healthy people across ages. Overall study results and limits: Age advanced and TCR beta diversity per million T cells fell, roughly linearly. Compared with aged donors, long-lived donors showed fewer expanded clones, suggesting selection.

Primers used in a second PCR of about 7 to 12 cycles were a sample-barcoded 5' primer and a J-beta primer mix. TCRdb processed the 5' RACE reads anew with MiXCR; each CDR3 protein has one entry. Of roughly 1.7 million distinct CDR3 sequences listed, about 32% are singletons. The donors, all healthy, were Caucasians living in Russia, aged about 6 to 90. The gene calls are TRBV12-5 and TRBJ2-7; weak D call: TRBD2 (5 bases). Sequenced sample: blood. This TCR came from a woman in her twenties or thirties in good health. The CDR3 protein is CASGSRTGEQYF. CDR3 coding DNA: TGTGCTAGTGGCTCACGGACGGGGGAGCAGTACTTC.